Below, 21 T cell receptor beta chains from the same sample are listed, as sequenced in a study of blood T cell repertoires in COVID-19. Data came from immunoSEQ multiplex PCR; TCRdb stores just in-frame clones and leaves some out. The repertoire holds around 320,000 clones, with around nine tenths as singletons. Sample: PBMCs or T cells enriched from blood (not recorded which). Receptors were obtained from a woman aged 45-65 years who had been exposed to COVID-19.

V gene TRBV19 combines with J gene TRBJ1-2, with 12 bases matching TRBD1. The CDR3 runs 16 residues. V lost 6 bases to trimming and J lost 5 bases; unmatched junction nucleotides: 10. Per germline, CDR1 LNHDA and CDR2 SQIVND (reference sequence). CDR3 loop: CASSPSGTGGRYGYTF. CDR3 coding DNA: TGTGCCAGTAGCCCATCCGGGACAGGGGGCCGGTATGGCTACACCTTC. Drawing the rest from reference TRBV19 and TRBJ1-2, the complete variable domain is DGGITQSPKYLFRKEGQNVTLSCEQNLNHDAMYWYRQDPGQGLRLIYYSQIVNDFQKGDIAEGYSVSREKKESFPLTVTSAQKNPTAFYLCASSPSGTGGRYGYTFGSGTRLTVV.

The chain has TRBV24-1 and TRBJ2-2; D is possibly TRBD2 (6 bases). The V and J ends lost 2 bases and 4 bases respectively, with 13 bases between them. The CDR3 has 16 residues. Germline CDR1 is KGHDR and CDR2 is SFDVKD. The DNA for the CDR3 is TGTGCCACCAGTGATTCCCTGGGGGGTGGCACCGGGGAGCTGTTTTTT. It codes for CATSDSLGGGTGELFF.

The V call is TRBV7-2, the J call TRBJ1-6; unclear D gene. The CDR3 is 16 residues long. From germline, CDR1 is SGHTA and CDR2 FQGNSA. The V end lost 3 bases, the J end lost 4 bases, and 13 bases lay between the germline ends. CDR3 DNA: TGTGCCAGCAGCTTGGCCGCGGGGAGGTATAATTCACCCCTCCACTTT. Its protein product is CASSLAAGRYNSPLHF.

Written as DNA, the CDR3 is TGTGCCAGCAGCCACGACAGGGTGGCTGAAAAACTGTTTTTT. Protein sequence: CASSHDRVAEKLFF. This chain uses TRBV5-4 with TRBJ1-4; 7 bases are a match to TRBD1. The germline V gene has CDR1 SGHNT and CDR2 YYREEE (reference sequence). The CDR3 spans 14 residues. Unmatched junction bases numbered 7, after V lost 4 bases and J lost 7 bases.

This rearrangement joins TRBV9 to TRBJ2-3; TRBD2 matches at 8 bases. CDR1 and CDR2 from the germline V gene are SGDLS and YYNGEE. V was clipped by 0 bases and J by 5 bases; unmatched bases: 8. The CDR3 contains 16 residues. CDR3 DNA: TGTGCCAGCAGCGTAGAAAACGGGGGGGCAATAGATACGCAGTATTTT. This codes for CASSVENGGAIDTQYF. Variable domain in full (rest from reference TRBV9 and TRBJ2-3): DSGVTQTPKHLITATGQRVTLRCSPRSGDLSVYWYQQSLDQGLQFLIQYYNGEERAKGNILERFSAQQFPDLHSELNLSSLELGDSALYFCASSVENGGAIDTQYFGPGTRLTVL.

The chain carries TRBV2 and TRBJ2-5, with D unclear. Trimming left V 8 bases short and J 5 bases short, with 6 bases between. The germline V gene encodes CDR1 SNHLY and CDR2 FYNNEI. This CDR3 is built from 10 residues. CDR3 in amino acids: CASSRETQYF. As DNA, the CDR3 is TGTGCCAGCTCTCGGGAGACCCAGTACTTC.

The rearrangement links TRBV7-2 to TRBJ2-7; D unclear. Germline V lookup: CDR1 SGHTA, CDR2 FQGNSA. This CDR3 is built from 12 residues. V was shortened by 2 bases and J by 6 bases, with 8 bases between the two germline ends. CDR3 residues: CASSLTVTEQYF. CDR3 DNA sequence: TGTGCCAGCAGCTTAACGGTAACCGAGCAGTACTTC.

This clone showed up just once. In DNA form, the CDR3 reads TGTGCCAGCAGGACGTCAGGGGGAGGAGGGAATTCACCCCTCCACTTT. Translation gives CASRTSGGGGNSPLHF. The V call is TRBV27, the J call TRBJ1-6; TRBD1 matches 7 bases. V lost 6 bases, J lost 7 bases, and 12 bases stayed unmatched. The length of the CDR3 is 16 residues. Germline V lookup: CDR1 MNHEY, CDR2 SMNVEV (reference sequence).

This clone was counted a few times. The V and J genes are TRBV4-1 and TRBJ2-7, with a possible D match to TRBD2 (6 bases). V lost 0 bases to trimming and J lost 2 bases, with 11 bases between them. Germline loops: CDR1 MGHRA, CDR2 YSYEKL. This CDR3 is 15 amino acids long. In DNA, the CDR3 is TGCGCCAGCAGCCAAGACTGGGACTCTCCCTACGAGCAGTACTTC. Translation: CASSQDWDSPYEQYF.

The CDR3 sequence is CASSLTDRVNTEAFF. CDR3 nucleotides: TGCGCCAGCAGCTTGACAGACAGAGTGAACACTGAAGCTTTCTTT. The rearrangement uses TRBV5-1 and TRBJ1-1; possibly TRBD1 for D (5 bases). Germline-derived CDR1 and CDR2 are SGHRS and YFSETQ. CDR3 length: 15 residues. Trimming removed 1 base from V and 0 bases from J, with 10 bases in between.

About this clone itself: Its ends do not fully match the called genes, so a read error is possible. The chain combines TRBV5-1 with TRBJ1-1; 11 nucleotides align to TRBD1. The CDR3 runs 14 residues. The germline gives CDR1 SGHRS, CDR2 YFSETQ. The CDR3 DNA is TGCGCCAGCAGCGAACGGACAGGGGGCGGTGAACAAATCTTT. This encodes CASSERTGGGEQIF. Supplemented by reference TRBV5-1 and TRBJ1-1, the full variable domain reads KAGVTQTPRYLIKTRGQQVTLSCSPISGHRSVSWYQQTPGQGLQFLFEYFSETQRNKGNFPGRFSGRQFSNSRSEMNVSTLELGDSALYLCASSERTGGGEQIFGQGTRLTVV.

As regards this clone: Other nucleotide sequences from this sample produce the same CDR3. This sequence joins TRBV2 and TRBJ2-1, with 10 positions matching TRBD1. The CDR3 length is 13 residues. The V gene end was trimmed by 6 bases and the J gene end by 6 bases; junction bases not matched to a gene: 2. Germline V CDR1 and CDR2: SNHLY, FYNNEI. This CDR3 reads CASRGQGGNEQFF. CDR3 DNA: TGTGCCAGCAGAGGACAGGGGGGCAATGAGCAGTTCTTC.

This chain joins TRBV7-2 and TRBJ2-5, with 9 bases identical to TRBD2. V shed 4 bases and J 4 bases; nucleotides not matched to a gene: 7. The CDR3 has 15 amino acids. Germline assignment: CDR1 SGHTA and CDR2 FQGNSA. The CDR3: CASSSRTSEPETQYF. CDR3 sequence (DNA): TGTGCCAGCAGCTCGAGGACTAGCGAGCCAGAGACCCAGTACTTC.

This clone was picked up a small number of times. The identical CDR3 is also encoded by other nucleotide sequences in the sample. This sequence joins TRBV18 and TRBJ1-1, with 8 bases that match TRBD1. Germline V gives CDR1 KGHSH, CDR2 LQKENI. The CDR3 covers 14 residues. The V segment lost 6 bases and the J segment 1 base; nucleotides outside the gene matches: 4. CDR3 DNA: TGTGCCAGCTCGATCCAGGGGGCGAACACTGAAGCTTTCTTT. This encodes CASSIQGANTEAFF. The full variable domain, completed using reference TRBV18 and TRBJ1-1, is NAGVMQNPRHLVRRRGQEARLRCSPMKGHSHVYWYRQLPEEGLKFMVYLQKENIIDESGMPKERFSAEFPKEGPSILRIQQVVRGDSAAYFCASSIQGANTEAFFGQGTRLTVV.

This clone has a single count. The CDR3 DNA reads as TGTGCCAGCAAAGGGGGCCGAGAGCAGTACTTC. It yields the protein CASKGGREQYF. The rearrangement links TRBV28 to TRBJ2-7; TRBD1 matches 7 bases. The CDR3 is made up of 11 amino acids. V was pared by 7 bases and J by 7 bases, with 4 bases of the junction left unmatched. CDR1 and CDR2 from the germline V gene are MDHEN and SYDVKM.

The chain couples TRBV30 to TRBJ1-5, with D perhaps TRBD1 (5 bases). Per the germline V gene, CDR1 is GTSNPN and CDR2 is SVGIG (reference sequence). The CDR3 length is 13 residues. Deletions cut 2 bases from V and 3 bases from J, with 8 bases between. The CDR3 nucleotides are TGTGCCTGGAGTCGGGACTTCAATCAGCCCCAGCATTTT. This sequence encodes CAWSRDFNQPQHF.

The gene calls are TRBV7-9 and TRBJ2-7; a possible D gene is TRBD2 (7 bases). Per germline, CDR1 SEHNR and CDR2 FQNEAQ (reference sequence). The CDR3 consists of 15 residues. V was cut by 1 base and J by 7 bases, with 17 bases left in between. The CDR3 DNA reads as TGTGCCAGCAGCTTAGAGGGAGGGGGGCCCTTTGAGCAGTACTTC. Translating gives CASSLEGGGPFEQYF.

This clone is a singleton in its sample. The chain uses TRBV30 and TRBJ1-2; maybe TRBD1 (5 bases). The V gene lost 5 bases and the J gene lost 3 bases, with 13 bases spanning the gap. CDR3 size: 13 residues. Per the germline V gene, CDR1 is GTSNPN and CDR2 is SVGIG (reference sequence). The CDR3 DNA sequence: TGTGCCTGGGGACATAGTCTGGACTATGGCTACACCTTC. Residues: CAWGHSLDYGYTF.

The chain has TRBV3-1 (or the pseudogene TRBV3-2) and TRBJ1-2; D ambiguous. This CDR3 spans 14 amino acids. V lost 0 bases to trimming and J lost 6 bases, with 11 bases between them. In germline, CDR1 is LGHDT, CDR2 YNNKEL (reference sequence). The CDR3 DNA is TGTGCCAGCAGCCAAGATTTGCTAGGAGATGGCTACACCTTC. Encoded protein: CASSQDLLGDGYTF.

A remark on this clone: The same CDR3 arises from other DNA sequences in this sample as well. The chain couples TRBV28 to TRBJ2-7; 7 bases match TRBD1. The CDR3 contains 14 residues. CDR1 and CDR2 (germline): MDHEN, SYDVKM. Trimming at V came to 3 bases and at J to 0 bases, leaving 2 bases not matched to a gene. This CDR3 is CASSLAGGSYEQYF. In DNA form, the CDR3 reads TGTGCCAGCAGTTTGGCAGGGGGCTCCTACGAGCAGTACTTC.

V and J are TRBV9 and TRBJ1-4; 7 bases are a match to TRBD1. With 0 bases clipped from V and 4 bases from J, the junction kept 9 bases outside the gene matches. The CDR3 sequence is 17 residues long. CDR1 and CDR2 from the germline V gene are SGDLS and YYNGEE. The CDR3 sequence is CASSVEGAVNGNEKLFF. DNA of the CDR3: TGTGCCAGCAGCGTAGAGGGGGCTGTTAATGGTAATGAAAAACTGTTTTTT.